Listed here are 18 T cell receptor beta chains from one sample, sequenced in a study of blood T cell repertoires in COVID-19. Sequencing was performed with immunoSEQ multiplex PCR; in TCRdb, only in-frame clones are kept and a portion is missing. Here the sample spans tens of thousands of clones, about four fifths being singletons. Source material: peripheral blood. These receptors originate from a man older than 75 with active or convalescent COVID-19.

The chain uses TRBV11-2 and TRBJ1-6; 7 nucleotides line up with TRBD1. This CDR3 has 16 amino acids. The germline V gene has CDR1 SGHAT and CDR2 FQNNGV. V lost 2 bases to trimming and J lost 3 bases; unmatched junction nucleotides: 4. CDR3 loop: CASSLQPGGYNSPLHF. In DNA, the CDR3 is TGTGCCAGCAGCTTACAGCCAGGGGGCTATAATTCACCCCTCCACTTT.

This chain uses TRBV18 with TRBJ2-2; 10 bases are a match to TRBD2. This CDR3 region has 17 residues. CDR1 is KGHSH, CDR2 LQKENI, per germline. The V gene end was trimmed by 0 bases and the J gene end by 4 bases; junction bases not matched to a gene: 5. The chain's CDR3 is CASSPPSGRAGTGELFF. CDR3 DNA: TGTGCCAGCTCACCACCCAGCGGGAGGGCCGGCACCGGGGAGCTGTTTTTT.

This chain uses TRBV10-3 with TRBJ2-7; 11 bases agree with TRBD2. This CDR3 is built from 17 residues. V was clipped by 4 bases and J by 3 bases; unmatched bases: 11. Germline V gene lookup returns CDR1 ENHRY and CDR2 SYGVKD. This chain's CDR3 is CAISGQLAGAQDYEQYF. The DNA for the CDR3 is TGTGCCATCAGTGGTCAACTAGCGGGAGCCCAAGACTACGAGCAGTACTTC.

This chain joins TRBV7-9 and TRBJ1-2; D is undetermined. The CDR3 loop spans 15 amino acids. CDR1 is SEHNR and CDR2 is FQNEAQ in the germline V gene (reference sequence). The V gene lost 4 bases and the J gene lost 5 bases, with 17 bases spanning the gap. As DNA, the CDR3 is TGTGCCAGCAGCTATACCGAAAGGCCGGGGTATGGCTACACCTTC. Residues: CASSYTERPGYGYTF.

The chain has TRBV6-4 and TRBJ1-1; no clear D. The germline V and J ends were trimmed by 6 bases and 1 base, with 12 bases remaining between them. Germline CDR1 MRHNA, CDR2 SNTAGT. This CDR3 has 14 residues. Written as DNA, the CDR3 is TGTGCCAGCAGCCCCTACCATCAGAACACTGAAGCTTTCTTT. It is translated as CASSPYHQNTEAFF.

J is TRBJ1-1 and V is TRBV28; 7 bases are a match to TRBD1. The length of the CDR3 is 17 residues. Per germline, CDR1 MDHEN and CDR2 SYDVKM. After removal of 6 bases from V and 0 bases from J, the junction contained 13 bases not matched to a gene. The CDR3 loop is CASRRTNRGGMNTEAFF. CDR3 in DNA: TGTGCCAGCAGACGGACGAACAGGGGTGGAATGAACACTGAAGCTTTCTTT.

V usage is TRBV7-2 and J usage is TRBJ2-1; TRBD2 agrees at 10 bases. J lost 4 bases, V lost 3 bases, and 3 bases had no gene match. Per the germline V gene, CDR1 is SGHTA and CDR2 is FQGNSA. The CDR3 spans 15 residues. CDR3 amino acids: CASSLGSGRYNEQFF. CDR3 coding DNA: TGTGCCAGCAGCTTGGGTAGCGGGAGGTACAATGAGCAGTTCTTC. The full variable domain, in which reference TRBV7-2 and TRBJ2-1 provide the parts outside the CDR3, is GAGVSQSPSNKVTEKGKDVELRCDPISGHTALYWYRQSLGQGLEFLIYFQGNSAPDKSGLPSDRFSAERTGGSVSTLTIQRTQQEDSAVYLCASSLGSGRYNEQFFGPGTRLTVL.

This clone was counted only a few times. V and J are TRBV6-5 and TRBJ2-1, with 7 nucleotides matching TRBD1. The CDR3 runs to 14 residues. Germline V lookup: CDR1 MNHEY, CDR2 SVGAGI. After removal of 4 bases from V and 9 bases from J, the junction contained 9 bases not matched to a gene. The DNA for the CDR3 is TGTGCCAGCAGTTTTCAGACAGGGCGAGGTGAGCAGTTCTTC. Translation gives CASSFQTGRGEQFF.

The V call is TRBV6-5, the J call TRBJ1-6; D unclear. V gave up 0 bases and J gave up 14 bases, with 11 bases separating them. CDR1 MNHEY and CDR2 SVGAGI come from the germline V gene. This CDR3 comprises 13 residues. The CDR3 nucleotides are TGTGCCAGCAGTTACTCGAACTCCGCGGCCCTCCACTTT. It specifies CASSYSNSAALHF.

V gene TRBV6-5 combines with J gene TRBJ2-2; the match to TRBD2 covers 8 bases. This CDR3 has 16 amino acids. Germline V gene lookup returns CDR1 MNHEY and CDR2 SVGAGI. V shed 4 bases, J shed 0 bases, and the junction held 4 bases outside the gene matches. The CDR3 protein is CASSFAGGANTGELFF. The CDR3 coding sequence is TGTGCCAGCAGTTTTGCCGGGGGGGCGAACACCGGGGAGCTGTTTTTT.

The chain links TRBV5-8 to TRBJ1-5, with 9 bases fitting TRBD1. Trimming took 4 bases from V and 6 from J; bases not matched to a gene: 5. The length of the CDR3 is 14 residues. Per germline, CDR1 SGHTS and CDR2 YDEGEE. CDR3 region: CASSPRDRVQPQHF. Here the CDR3 DNA reads TGTGCCAGCAGCCCCCGGGACAGGGTTCAGCCCCAGCATTTT.

J is TRBJ1-2 and V is TRBV11-2; no clear D. Germline CDR1 SGHAT, CDR2 FQNNGV. V lost 8 bases and J lost 0, with 13 bases in between. The CDR3 covers 14 residues. CDR3 bases: TGTGCCAGCTCTCCGGGGATAGCTAACTATGGCTACACCTTC. Translating it yields CASSPGIANYGYTF.

The rearrangement joins TRBV5-6 to TRBJ2-5; 8 bases fit TRBD2. J lost 2 bases, V lost 4 bases, and 10 bases had no gene match. CDR3 length equals 16 residues. The germline CDR1 and CDR2 sequences are SGHDT and YYEEEE. As DNA, the CDR3 is TGTGCCAGCAGCATCATCGGGGGGGCGGATCAAGAGACCCAGTACTTC. This codes for CASSIIGGADQETQYF. The full variable domain, completed using reference TRBV5-6 and TRBJ2-5, is DAGVTQSPTHLIKTRGQQVTLRCSPKSGHDTVSWYQQALGQGPQFIFQYYEEEERQRGNFPDRFSGHQFPNYSSELNVNALLLGDSALYLCASSIIGGADQETQYFGPGTRLLVL.

This clone was observed a handful of times. J is TRBJ1-2 and V is TRBV10-2; no reliable D call. This CDR3 comprises 14 residues. Germline CDR1 WSHSY, CDR2 SAAADI. The V end lost 0 bases, the J end lost 2 bases, and 7 bases lay between the germline ends. The CDR3 DNA reads as TGCGCCAGCAGTGAGTCGGCGGGAAACTATGGCTACACCTTC. The encoded protein is CASSESAGNYGYTF.

This sequence joins TRBV7-8 and TRBJ1-1, with a possible D match to TRBD1 (5 bases). V was trimmed by 3 bases and J by 1 base, leaving 9 bases between them. The V gene's germline CDR1 is SGHVS and CDR2 FQNEAQ. The CDR3 covers 14 residues. The CDR3 DNA is TGTGCCAGCAGCTTTTCAGGGAAGAACACTGAAGCTTTCTTT. Encoded protein: CASSFSGKNTEAFF.

This clone was counted once. The chain joins TRBV6-2 or TRBV6-3 to TRBJ1-1; TRBD1 might be the D (6 bases). CDR1 and CDR2 from the germline V gene are MNHEY and SVGEGT. V was clipped by 6 bases and J by 6 bases, with 29 bases between them. CDR3 length equals 18 residues. CDR3 in amino acids: CASSKGDGASVVGAEAFF. CDR3 nucleotides: TGTGCCAGCAGCAAGGGGGATGGGGCCTCCGTGGTTGGCGCTGAAGCTTTCTTT.

The V call is TRBV7-6, the J call TRBJ2-5; D might be TRBD2 (6 bases). The V end was cut by 5 bases, the J end by 5 bases, with 21 bases between. Per germline, CDR1 SGHVS and CDR2 FNYEAQ. The CDR3 is 16 amino acids. This CDR3 is CASSTSVPGAGETQYF. For the CDR3, the DNA is TGTGCCAGCAGCACCTCGGTGCCCGGGGCGGGGGAGACCCAGTACTTC.

The rearrangement joins TRBV30 to TRBJ2-7; weak D call: TRBD2 (6 bases). Looked up from germline, CDR1 is GTSNPN and CDR2 is SVGIG (reference sequence). The CDR3 length is 14 residues. V was pared by 6 bases and J by 0 bases, with 15 bases between. The CDR3 protein is CACTGETGSYEQYF. In DNA, the CDR3 is TGTGCCTGTACGGGGGAGACGGGCTCCTACGAGCAGTACTTC.